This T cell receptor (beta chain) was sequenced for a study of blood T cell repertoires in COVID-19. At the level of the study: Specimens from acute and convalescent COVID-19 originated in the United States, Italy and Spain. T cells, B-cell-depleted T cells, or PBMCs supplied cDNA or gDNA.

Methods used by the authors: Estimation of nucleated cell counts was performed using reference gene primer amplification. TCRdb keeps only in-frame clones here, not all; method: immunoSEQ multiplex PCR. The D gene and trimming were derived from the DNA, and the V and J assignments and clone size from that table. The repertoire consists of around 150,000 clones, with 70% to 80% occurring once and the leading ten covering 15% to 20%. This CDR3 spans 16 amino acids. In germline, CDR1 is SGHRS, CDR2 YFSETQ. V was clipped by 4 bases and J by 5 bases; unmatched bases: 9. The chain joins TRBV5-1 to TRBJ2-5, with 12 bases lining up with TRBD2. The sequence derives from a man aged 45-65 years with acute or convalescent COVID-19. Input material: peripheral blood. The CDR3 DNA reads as TGCGCCAGCAGCCTCCAACTAGCGGGGGGTCTCGAGACCCAGTACTTC. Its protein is CASSLQLAGGLETQYF.